This T cell receptor (beta chain) was identified during a study of tumor-infiltrating lymphocytes in localized non-small cell lung cancer. Study-wide context: The cohort mixed smokers and never-smokers, several histologies, and some post-neoadjuvant-chemotherapy samples.

TCRdb keeps only in-frame clones here, not all; method: immunoSEQ multiplex PCR. The sample carries under 25,000 clones, roughly 63% recorded once. This clone turned up a few times. The antigen is not known. This CDR3 contains 14 residues. Losses at the gene ends were 8 bases for V and 0 bases for J; bases not matched to a gene: 4. The germline CDR1 and CDR2 sequences are MGHDK and SYGVNS. Points from the study as a whole: Different pieces of the same tissue were used for each assay. Tumors had more T cell infiltration than uninvolved lung, per TCRbeta sequencing and CD3 counts. No link was found between tumor T-cell fraction and recurrence-free survival.

Sequencing was performed on lung tumor tissue. The TCR comes from a human donor with non-small cell lung cancer. The genes are TRBV25-1 and TRBJ2-1, with 7 bases matching TRBD2. The CDR3 DNA sequence: TGTGCCAGCCTGGGAGGGAGCTCCTACAATGAGCAGTTCTTC. It specifies CASLGGSSYNEQFF.